This T cell receptor beta chain was retrieved from a study of PD-1 blockade in classical Hodgkin lymphoma. Study-wide points: CD8+ TCR diversity did not rise significantly by C4D1, unlike CD4+. What drove the repertoire differences, possibly disease activity or prior therapy, has not been defined. Before treatment, complete responders showed about the same diversity as newly diagnosed patients.

In regard to this clone: Its matching antigen is unknown.

TCRdb keeps only in-frame clones here, not all; method: immunoSEQ multiplex PCR. The sample has about 9,100 clones, around nine tenths seen once. V lost 2 bases and J 7 bases, leaving 13 bases between the germline ends. The CDR3 length is 13 residues. The germline V gene has CDR1 SGHDT and CDR2 YYEEEE. The patients all showed relapse after autologous stem cell transplantation, while their brentuximab vedotin exposure varied. This sequence originates from a human donor with classical Hodgkin lymphoma. This specimen consisted of peripheral blood mononuclear cells (PBMCs), obtained at baseline. The chain employs TRBV5-6 and TRBJ2-7; D unresolved. CDR3: CASSLGGLGEQYF. Written as DNA, the CDR3 is TGTGCCAGCAGCTTAGGTGGGCTCGGGGAGCAGTACTTC.